These 26 T cell receptor beta chains were sequenced from one sample in a study of technical replicates of blood from several donors. The table came from immunoSEQ multiplex PCR; TCRdb's copy has only in-frame clones and leaves some out. Found here are 100,000 or so clones, 96% of them singletons; the top ten hold roughly 0.19%. Sequenced sample: T cells isolated from PBMCs. These receptors all come from a human donor in good health.

This rearrangement joins TRBV10-3 to TRBJ2-1; D is possibly TRBD1 (6 bases). V was trimmed by 11 bases and J by 5 bases, leaving 19 bases between them. There are 14 residues in the CDR3. Germline CDR1 ENHRY, CDR2 SYGVKD. In DNA form, the CDR3 reads TGTGCCGCCAAACAGGGCTCGGACAACAATGAGCAGTTCTTC. Translation: CAAKQGSDNNEQFF.

The V and J genes are TRBV5-1 and TRBJ2-3; D is uncertain. Germline CDR1 is SGHRS and CDR2 is YFSETQ. The CDR3 runs 15 residues. The V and J ends lost 4 bases and 2 bases respectively, with 14 bases between them. Here the CDR3 DNA reads TGCGCCAGCAGCCTACTCCCTTCCCTCACAGATACGCAGTATTTT. This sequence encodes CASSLLPSLTDTQYF.

This chain joins TRBV10-3 and TRBJ2-2; 7 bases agree with TRBD2. V was clipped by 6 bases and J by 0 bases; unmatched bases: 4. CDR1 ENHRY and CDR2 SYGVKD come from the germline V gene. The CDR3 loop spans 15 amino acids. This CDR3 reads CAIRPSGANTGELFF. In nucleotides, the CDR3 is TGTGCCATCAGGCCTAGCGGCGCGAACACCGGGGAGCTGTTTTTT.

The DNA for the CDR3 is TGTGCCAGCAGCTTCTCCGGACTCCCCTACGAGCAGTACTTC. It encodes CASSFSGLPYEQYF. The chain recombines TRBV11-2 with TRBJ2-7; perhaps TRBD2 as D (5 bases). The V gene lost 3 bases and the J gene lost 2 bases, with 11 bases spanning the gap. CDR1 is SGHAT, CDR2 FQNNGV, per germline. The CDR3 covers 14 residues.

V is TRBV7-9 and J is TRBJ2-7; 7 positions match TRBD1. Unmatched junction bases numbered 9, after V lost 5 bases and J lost 5 bases. The V gene's germline CDR1 is SEHNR and CDR2 FQNEAQ (reference sequence). The CDR3 has 14 residues. The DNA of the CDR3 is TGTGCCAGCAGCCTCGGACAGGCCTTCCACGAGCAGTACTTC. Encoded protein: CASSLGQAFHEQYF.

V usage is TRBV19 and J usage is TRBJ2-3; possibly TRBD1 for D (6 bases). Germline V gene data show CDR1 as LNHDA and CDR2 as SQIVND (reference sequence). This CDR3 has 14 residues. Trimming removed 1 base at V and 1 base at J, with 6 bases between. Written as DNA, the CDR3 is TGTGCCAGTAGTATAGGGACAGGCACAGATACGCAGTATTTT. Amino acid sequence: CASSIGTGTDTQYF.

The chain joins TRBV4-1 to TRBJ2-5; possible D gene TRBD2, 5 bases. V lost 1 base, J lost 2 bases, and 8 bases lay in between. This CDR3 has 14 residues. CDR1 and CDR2 (germline): MGHRA, YSYEKL. In DNA, the CDR3 is TGCGCCAGCAGCCAAGGGAGGCGACAAGAGACCCAGTACTTC. This sequence encodes CASSQGRRQETQYF.

With regard to this clone: Sequence at one end of the junction differs from germline and may be a read error. V is TRBV9 and J is TRBJ1-1; D is ambiguous. The CDR3 runs to 13 residues. The germline CDR1 and CDR2 sequences are SGDLS and YYNGEE. The CDR3 DNA sequence: TGTGCCACCAGCGTTGGGGAGCTGACTGAAGCTTTCTTT. This codes for CATSVGELTEAFF.

On this clone: Other DNA sequences in the sample encode the same CDR3. The chain has TRBV27 and TRBJ2-3, with D perhaps TRBD2 (6 bases). V lost 3 bases, J lost 6 bases, and 7 bases lay in between. Germline CDR1 MNHEY, CDR2 SMNVEV (reference sequence). The CDR3 sequence is 12 residues long. Here the CDR3 DNA reads TGTGCCAGCAGTTTCCGGGGGGATACGCAGTATTTT. Amino acid sequence: CASSFRGDTQYF.

The chain has TRBV27 and TRBJ1-1; TRBD1 agrees at 11 bases. With V trimmed by 6 bases and J by 1 base, 13 bases remained unmatched. Germline CDR1 reads MNHEY; CDR2 reads SMNVEV (reference sequence). This CDR3 is built from 18 residues. CDR3 amino acids: CASSHTPRDRGENTEAFF. The CDR3 DNA is TGTGCCAGCAGCCACACCCCCCGGGACAGGGGGGAGAACACTGAAGCTTTCTTT.

The chain is built from TRBV10-3 and TRBJ2-7; 8 bases line up with TRBD2. The CDR3 length is 16 residues. Germline V lookup: CDR1 ENHRY, CDR2 SYGVKD. The J segment lost 3 bases and the V segment lost 6 bases, leaving 13 bases of the junction unmatched. CDR3 bases: TGTGCCATCAGAGGCGAGCGGGAGAGTAATCTCTACGAGCAGTACTTC. This gives the protein CAIRGERESNLYEQYF.

Concerning this clone: The same CDR3 can be traced to other DNA sequences in this sample. J is TRBJ2-7 and V is TRBV7-3, with 11 positions matching TRBD2. The CDR3 runs 15 residues. Trimming cost V 5 bases and J 0 bases; bases outside gene matches: 3. Germline V CDR1 and CDR2: SGHTA, FQGTGA. The CDR3 loop is CASSVGLAGSYEQYF. The CDR3 DNA sequence: TGTGCCAGCAGCGTAGGACTAGCGGGCTCCTACGAGCAGTACTTC.

The V gene is TRBV10-3, the J gene TRBJ2-1, with TRBD2 as a possible D gene (6 bases). V was trimmed by 8 bases and J by 3 bases, leaving 14 bases between them. Germline CDR1 is ENHRY and CDR2 is SYGVKD. The CDR3 is 14 amino acids. The chain's CDR3 is CAISTGLGYNEQFF. The CDR3 DNA reads TGTGCCATCTCAACGGGACTGGGCTACAATGAGCAGTTCTTC.

This chain joins TRBV5-1 and TRBJ2-1, with 7 bases that match TRBD2. J gave up 2 bases and V 1 base, and 6 bases lay outside the gene matches. Germline CDR1 and CDR2: SGHRS and YFSETQ. The CDR3 has 16 residues. The CDR3 DNA follows: TGCGCCAGCAGCTTGCCTAGCGGCTATCCCTACAATGAGCAGTTCTTC. Its translation is CASSLPSGYPYNEQFF.

This rearrangement joins TRBV4-2 to TRBJ2-3; TRBD1 agrees at 10 bases. CDR3 length equals 14 residues. The ends lost 3 bases at V and 4 bases at J; junction bases unmatched: 1. CDR1 and CDR2 from the germline V gene are LGHNA and YNFKEQ. The CDR3 DNA follows: TGTGCCAGCAGCCACGGGACAGGGGCAGATACGCAGTATTTT. The encoded protein is CASSHGTGADTQYF.

The chain joins TRBV4-1 to TRBJ1-6; D not resolved. Between the trimmed V and J ends, which lost 1 base and 0 bases, there was a span of 10 bases. CDR3 length: 17 residues. CDR1 is MGHRA and CDR2 is YSYEKL in the germline V gene. This CDR3 is CASSQGQFSSYNSPLHF. The CDR3 DNA reads as TGCGCCAGCAGCCAAGGTCAGTTCAGCTCCTATAATTCACCCCTCCACTTT.

This clone was detected only a few times. The genes are TRBV7-9 and TRBJ1-1; TRBD1 agrees at 7 bases. The CDR3 is 12 amino acids. Per germline, CDR1 SEHNR and CDR2 FQNEAQ (reference sequence). V was clipped by 4 bases and J by 7 bases; unmatched bases: 3. This CDR3 reads CASSYRDSEAFF. CDR3 DNA sequence: TGTGCCAGCAGCTACCGGGACAGTGAAGCTTTCTTT.

The rearrangement joins TRBV19 to TRBJ2-6; D uncertain. Per germline, CDR1 LNHDA and CDR2 SQIVND (reference sequence). The CDR3 spans 14 residues. V was cut by 7 bases and J by 1 base, with 8 bases left in between. DNA of the CDR3: TGTGCCAGTAAGTTTGAGTCTGGGGCCAACGTCCTGACTTTC. It codes for CASKFESGANVLTF.

This sequence joins TRBV6-5 and TRBJ2-1; 12 nucleotides line up with TRBD2. J lost 2 bases, V lost 1 base, and 0 bases had no gene match. The CDR3 covers 16 residues. Germline-derived CDR1 and CDR2 are MNHEY and SVGAGI. DNA for the CDR3: TGTGCCAGCAGTTACTGGACTAGCGGGGCCTACAATGAGCAGTTCTTC. Translating it yields CASSYWTSGAYNEQFF.

The V and J genes are TRBV10-3 and TRBJ2-7, with TRBD1 identical over 7 bases. With V trimmed by 3 bases and J by 3 bases, 14 bases remained unmatched. The CDR3 is 17 amino acids. Germline CDR1 reads ENHRY; CDR2 reads SYGVKD. This CDR3 is CAISDTRDRVKIYEQYF. CDR3 nucleotide sequence: TGTGCCATCAGTGACACGAGAGACAGGGTTAAAATCTACGAGCAGTACTTC.

The chain joins TRBV4-2 to TRBJ2-7; TRBD2 matches 10 bases. The CDR3 runs 18 residues. Germline CDR1 LGHNA, CDR2 YNFKEQ. After removal of 0 bases from V and 3 bases from J, the junction contained 11 bases not matched to a gene. The CDR3 region has the DNA TGTGCCAGCAGCCAAGATGAAGTTGGTACTAGCGGGAACTACGAGCAGTACTTC. This codes for CASSQDEVGTSGNYEQYF.

The rearrangement joins TRBV10-2 to TRBJ2-6, with D maybe TRBD2 (5 bases). Germline CDR1 is WSHSY and CDR2 is SAAADI. The CDR3 runs 16 residues. Between the trimmed V and J ends, which lost 8 bases and 0 bases, there was a span of 14 bases. CDR3 in DNA: TGCGCCAGCTCAGAACTAGGGTTCTCTGGGGCCAACGTCCTGACTTTC. As protein: CASSELGFSGANVLTF.

The rearrangement links TRBV14 to TRBJ1-1; 8 bases are shared with TRBD1. The CDR3 has 15 amino acids. The trim removed 1 base at V and 4 bases at J, leaving 5 bases unmatched. CDR1 is SGHDN, CDR2 FVKESK, per germline. Written as DNA, the CDR3 is TGTGCCAGCAGCCAAGGGTTGGACAGGGCCACTGAAGCTTTCTTT. This encodes CASSQGLDRATEAFF.

The V call is TRBV4-1, the J call TRBJ2-7; possible D gene TRBD2, 6 bases. This CDR3 is built from 15 residues. Germline values: CDR1 MGHRA, CDR2 YSYEKL. Trimming took 0 bases from V and 1 from J, leaving 10 bases between them. The CDR3 region has the DNA TGCGCCAGCAGCCAAGAGGCCGGGGGTTCCTACGAGCAGTACTTC. It yields the protein CASSQEAGGSYEQYF.

The V and J genes are TRBV27 and TRBJ2-5; D is unclear. The CDR3 contains 11 residues. Germline V gene sequence: CDR1 MNHEY, CDR2 SMNVEV (reference sequence). The V end was cut by 4 bases, the J end by 7 bases, with 7 bases between. CDR3 nucleotides: TGTGCCAGCAGTTCTCTCGGGACCCAGTACTTC. It translates to CASSSLGTQYF.

V usage is TRBV4-1 and J usage is TRBJ1-4; no reliable D call. Germline CDR1 MGHRA, CDR2 YSYEKL. This CDR3 comprises 17 residues. V lost 0 bases and J lost 7, with 18 bases in between. Here the CDR3 DNA reads TGCGCCAGCAGCCAAGATTCCCGGCCCAGTTCGGGTGAAAAACTGTTTTTT. Its protein product is CASSQDSRPSSGEKLFF.